One and the same sample provided the 6 T cell receptor beta chains below, sequenced in a study of blood T cell repertoires in COVID-19. Assay used: immunoSEQ multiplex PCR; TCRdb lists only in-frame clones, some missing. The table records about 200,000 clones, approximately 91% of them present only once. Material: peripheral blood. The receptor set was obtained from a man aged 55 to 69 who had recovered from COVID-19.

The V call is TRBV6-5, the J call TRBJ2-7, with 8 bases that match TRBD1. Trimming cost V 5 bases and J 2 bases; bases outside gene matches: 8. Germline loops: CDR1 MNHEY, CDR2 SVGAGI. CDR3 size: 15 residues. In DNA form, the CDR3 reads TGTGCCAGCAGTCCTACGGGACAGGTCACCTACGAGCAGTACTTC. Translating it yields CASSPTGQVTYEQYF.

This chain links TRBV6-5 with TRBJ2-3; 7 nucleotides match TRBD2. V lost 7 bases and J lost 4; bases outside the gene matches: 8. The CDR3 runs 14 residues. Germline V gene lookup returns CDR1 MNHEY and CDR2 SVGAGI. CDR3 in amino acids: CASTAGVGADTQYF. The CDR3 nucleotides are TGTGCCAGCACCGCGGGGGTTGGAGCAGATACGCAGTATTTT.

This sequence joins TRBV5-5 and TRBJ2-7; D is unclear. From germline, CDR1 is SGHKS and CDR2 YYEKEE (reference sequence). The V and J ends lost 2 bases and 0 bases respectively, with 3 bases between them. The CDR3 runs 12 residues. For the CDR3, the DNA is TGTGCCAGCAGCTTCTACTCCTACGAGCAGTACTTC. Its translation: CASSFYSYEQYF. Filled out from reference TRBV5-5 and TRBJ2-7, the complete variable domain reads DAGVTQSPTHLIKTRGQQVTLRCSPISGHKSVSWYQQVLGQGPQFIFQYYEKEERGRGNFPDRFSARQFPNYSSELNVNALLLGDSALYLCASSFYSYEQYFGPGTRLTVT.

The chain is built from TRBV19 and TRBJ2-1; 8 nucleotides agree with TRBD1. Germline CDR1 reads LNHDA; CDR2 reads SQIVND (reference sequence). CDR3 length: 16 amino acids. The junction had 4 bases not matched to a gene; V was cut back by 1 base and J by 2 bases. CDR3 sequence reads: CASSIVSDRAYNEQFF. In DNA form, the CDR3 reads TGTGCCAGTAGTATAGTCTCGGACAGGGCCTACAATGAGCAGTTCTTC. The full variable domain, rest sourced from reference TRBV19 and TRBJ2-1, is DGGITQSPKYLFRKEGQNVTLSCEQNLNHDAMYWYRQDPGQGLRLIYYSQIVNDFQKGDIAEGYSVSREKKESFPLTVTSAQKNPTAFYLCASSIVSDRAYNEQFFGPGTRLTVL.

The chain uses TRBV19 and TRBJ1-1, with a possible D match to TRBD1 (5 bases). CDR3 length equals 14 residues. V lost 4 bases, J lost 6 bases, and 15 bases lay in between. Germline values: CDR1 LNHDA, CDR2 SQIVND (reference sequence). As DNA, the CDR3 is TGTGCCAGTAGTAGGGGCAGGGTAGAGTCTGAAGCTTTCTTT. Translating gives CASSRGRVESEAFF.

The V and J genes are TRBV24-1 and TRBJ1-6; D possibly corresponds to TRBD1 (6 bases). This CDR3 contains 14 residues. V lost 4 bases and J 5 bases, leaving 8 bases between the germline ends. CDR1 and CDR2 (germline): KGHDR, SFDVKD. CDR3 protein: CATSDRGNNSPLHF. In DNA, the CDR3 is TGTGCCACCAGTGACAGGGGCAATAATTCACCCCTCCACTTT.